The 26 T cell receptor beta chains given below trace back to one sample, sequenced in a study of immune evolution from preneoplasia to lung adenocarcinoma. TCRdb's copy holds only in-frame clones and misses some; the assay was immunoSEQ multiplex PCR. The data hold about 6,500 clones, with approximately 80% observed a single time. The sequenced sample consisted of FFPE lung adenocarcinoma in situ tissue. The source is a donor aged 70 or older with lung adenocarcinoma.

This clone occurred a few times. The V call is TRBV30, the J call TRBJ2-7, with D maybe TRBD2 (5 bases). The germline V gene encodes CDR1 GTSNPN and CDR2 SVGIG (reference sequence). The germline V and J ends were trimmed by 0 bases and 2 bases, with 11 bases remaining between them. The CDR3 spans 14 residues. The CDR3 DNA follows: TGTGCCTGGAGTGTACAGCGGAGGACCTACGAGCAGTACTTC. Translation gives CAWSVQRRTYEQYF.

The chain carries TRBV7-2 and TRBJ2-1; 8 nucleotides line up with TRBD1. The J segment lost 8 bases and the V segment lost 5 bases, leaving 11 bases of the junction unmatched. This CDR3 has 15 residues. Germline V gene sequence: CDR1 SGHTA, CDR2 FQGNSA. The CDR3: CASSTRQGKNYEQFF. The CDR3 DNA follows: TGTGCCAGCAGCACTAGACAGGGGAAGAACTATGAGCAGTTCTTC. Based on the CDR3 plus reference TRBV7-2 and TRBJ2-1, the full variable domain is GAGVSQSPSNKVTEKGKDVELRCDPISGHTALYWYRQSLGQGLEFLIYFQGNSAPDKSGLPSDRFSAERTGGSVSTLTIQRTQQEDSAVYLCASSTRQGKNYEQFFGPGTRLTVL.

The rearrangement uses TRBV7-8 and TRBJ2-7; D might be TRBD2 (7 bases). V dropped 4 bases and J dropped 8 bases, with 30 bases sitting between them. From germline, CDR1 is SGHVS and CDR2 FQNEAQ. The CDR3 loop spans 18 amino acids. This CDR3 is CASSSGSRGGEARLQQYF. CDR3 DNA sequence: TGTGCCAGCAGCTCAGGGTCTAGAGGGGGGGAGGCGCGTCTGCAGCAGTACTTC.

The V call is TRBV9, the J call TRBJ2-7; 12 bases agree with TRBD1. V gave up 1 base and J gave up 7 bases; unmatched junction bases: 9. The CDR3 covers 16 residues. Germline lookup yields CDR1 SGDLS and CDR2 YYNGEE. The CDR3 coding sequence is TGTGCCAGCAGCGTAACCTCGGGACAGGGGGCGTCTGAGCAGTACTTC. It is translated as CASSVTSGQGASEQYF.

This rearrangement joins TRBV4-1 to TRBJ2-3; 13 bases map to TRBD2. Germline CDR1 and CDR2: MGHRA and YSYEKL. The CDR3 is 19 residues long. V lost 2 bases and J lost 2; bases outside the gene matches: 10. Here the CDR3 DNA reads TGCGCCAGCAGCCAACCCCTTGGGACTAGCGGGATCACCACAGATACGCAGTATTTT. This encodes CASSQPLGTSGITTDTQYF.

The chain is built from TRBV5-1 and TRBJ1-2; 7 bases line up with TRBD1. Germline assignment: CDR1 SGHRS and CDR2 YFSETQ. The CDR3 consists of 15 residues. V lost 4 bases to trimming and J lost 6 bases; unmatched junction nucleotides: 12. CDR3 coding DNA: TGCGCCAGCAGCGAGGGCTTCCGGGACAGTAATGGCTACACCTTC. Amino acids: CASSEGFRDSNGYTF.

The rearrangement links TRBV5-1 to TRBJ2-2; the match to TRBD1 covers 10 bases. The CDR3 is 14 residues long. The V gene end was trimmed by 4 bases and the J gene end by 6 bases; junction bases not matched to a gene: 3. Germline lookup yields CDR1 SGHRS and CDR2 YFSETQ. The CDR3 DNA is TGCGCCAGCAGCCCTGGACAGGGGGCCGGGGAGCTGTTTTTT. Its protein product is CASSPGQGAGELFF.

The V call is TRBV5-1, the J call TRBJ1-4; weak D call: TRBD1 (5 bases). The CDR3 has 15 residues. The ends were cut back, 4 bases at V and 2 bases at J, with 12 bases in the middle. Germline V gene lookup returns CDR1 SGHRS and CDR2 YFSETQ. CDR3 DNA sequence: TGCGCCAGCAGCCCAGCAGGGTACACTAATGAAAAACTGTTTTTT. Its protein is CASSPAGYTNEKLFF.

This clone was seen only a few times. At the DNA level, this CDR3 is encoded by other sequences in the same sample as well. The V gene is TRBV12-5, the J gene TRBJ1-5; D is undetermined. From germline, CDR1 is LGHNT and CDR2 FRNRAP. This CDR3 has 11 residues. Trimming stripped 4 bases from V and 6 bases from J, with 4 bases between. The CDR3 region has the DNA TGTGCTAGTGGTTCGGGTCAGCCCCAGCATTTT. As protein: CASGSGQPQHF.

V usage is TRBV30 and J usage is TRBJ2-7, with 9 bases that match TRBD1. This CDR3 has 15 residues. Germline CDR1 and CDR2: GTSNPN and SVGIG (reference sequence). V lost 3 bases and J lost 0; bases outside the gene matches: 6. CDR3 sequence: CAWRRTGANSYEQYF. CDR3 nucleotides: TGTGCCTGGAGGCGGACAGGGGCCAACTCCTACGAGCAGTACTTC. The full variable domain, completed using reference TRBV30 and TRBJ2-7, is SQTIHQWPATLVQPVGSPLSLECTVEGTSNPNLYWYRQAAGRGLQLLFYSVGIGQISSEVPQNLSASRPQDRQFILSSKKLLLSDSGFYLCAWRRTGANSYEQYFGPGTRLTVT.

The chain has TRBV5-1 and TRBJ2-1; 12 bases line up with TRBD2. The V gene's germline CDR1 is SGHRS and CDR2 YFSETQ. The CDR3 spans 15 residues. After removal of 4 bases from V and 8 bases from J, the junction contained 7 bases not matched to a gene. The DNA of the CDR3 is TGCGCCAGCAGCCTCCTAGCGGGAGGGCCCTATGAGCAGTTCTTC. Translated: CASSLLAGGPYEQFF.

The rearrangement uses TRBV2 and TRBJ2-7; the D gene is possibly TRBD1 (5 bases). The length of the CDR3 is 15 residues. Trimming took 3 bases from V and 0 from J, leaving 12 bases between them. In germline, CDR1 is SNHLY, CDR2 FYNNEI. This CDR3 is CASSEHQTVSYEQYF. DNA for the CDR3: TGTGCCAGCAGTGAGCACCAGACAGTCTCCTACGAGCAGTACTTC.

The V gene is TRBV19, the J gene TRBJ1-4; D gene uncertain. V was clipped by 5 bases and J by 3 bases, with 13 bases between them. This CDR3 spans 15 amino acids. CDR1 is LNHDA, CDR2 SQIVND, per germline (reference sequence). CDR3 residues: CASSFLPISNEKLFF. CDR3 nucleotide sequence: TGTGCCAGTAGTTTTCTTCCCATCTCTAATGAAAAACTGTTTTTT. The complete variable domain, with remaining parts taken from reference TRBV19 and TRBJ1-4, reads DGGITQSPKYLFRKEGQNVTLSCEQNLNHDAMYWYRQDPGQGLRLIYYSQIVNDFQKGDIAEGYSVSREKKESFPLTVTSAQKNPTAFYLCASSFLPISNEKLFFGSGTQLSVL.

This chain links TRBV5-1 with TRBJ2-3; tentative D call: TRBD1 (6 bases). This CDR3 contains 15 residues. The V gene's germline CDR1 is SGHRS and CDR2 YFSETQ. Trimming removed 2 bases at V and 2 bases at J, with 12 bases between. CDR3 protein: CASSFQGSLTDTQYF. Written as DNA, the CDR3 is TGCGCCAGCAGCTTCCAGGGGTCCCTCACAGATACGCAGTATTTT. Using reference TRBV5-1 and TRBJ2-3 for the parts outside the CDR3, the full variable domain is KAGVTQTPRYLIKTRGQQVTLSCSPISGHRSVSWYQQTPGQGLQFLFEYFSETQRNKGNFPGRFSGRQFSNSRSEMNVSTLELGDSALYLCASSFQGSLTDTQYFGPGTRLTVL.

The CDR3 DNA follows: TGTGCCAGCAGTTACTCGACACTCCAAGAGACCCAGTACTTC. Translation gives CASSYSTLQETQYF. The chain combines TRBV6-5 with TRBJ2-5; D remains unclear. Germline V gene sequence: CDR1 MNHEY, CDR2 SVGAGI. This CDR3 spans 14 amino acids. V was cut by 0 bases and J by 1 base, with 6 bases left in between.

The chain links TRBV5-6 to TRBJ1-3; the D gene is possibly TRBD1 (5 bases). V dropped 1 base and J dropped 0 bases, with 11 bases sitting between them. This CDR3 contains 16 residues. Germline CDR1 is SGHDT and CDR2 is YYEEEE. CDR3 DNA sequence: TGTGCCAGCAGCTTGAGGGGCGAAGTCTCTGGAAACACCATATATTTT. It translates to CASSLRGEVSGNTIYF.

The rearrangement joins TRBV5-1 to TRBJ2-7; D gene uncertain. In germline, CDR1 is SGHRS, CDR2 YFSETQ. The CDR3 loop spans 12 amino acids. The germline V and J ends were trimmed by 2 bases and 5 bases, with 8 bases remaining between them. The CDR3 DNA follows: TGCGCCAGCAGCTTTACCGGCCACGAGCAGTACTTC. Its translation: CASSFTGHEQYF.

The chain combines TRBV30 with TRBJ2-7; 7 nucleotides line up with TRBD2. After removal of 4 bases from V and 0 bases from J, the junction contained 6 bases not matched to a gene. The CDR3 totals 14 residues. Germline V gene sequence: CDR1 GTSNPN, CDR2 SVGIG (reference sequence). The CDR3 protein is CAWNLAGSSYEQYF. CDR3 nucleotide sequence: TGTGCCTGGAATTTAGCGGGTAGCTCCTACGAGCAGTACTTC.

Here the CDR3 reads CASSQSFTENEKLFF. In nucleotides, the CDR3 is TGTGCCAGCAGCCAAAGTTTCACAGAAAATGAAAAACTGTTTTTT. This chain joins TRBV4-2 and TRBJ1-4; D is ambiguous. Per the germline V gene, CDR1 is LGHNA and CDR2 is YNFKEQ. V was trimmed by 2 bases and J by 5 bases, leaving 12 bases between them. The CDR3 runs to 15 residues.

V gene TRBV6-1 combines with J gene TRBJ2-3; no definite D call. Germline values: CDR1 MNHNS, CDR2 SASEGT. The CDR3 consists of 14 residues. V lost 6 bases and J lost 0, with 10 bases in between. The CDR3 spells CASREQTSTDTQYF. CDR3 nucleotide sequence: TGTGCCAGCAGGGAACAGACTAGCACAGATACGCAGTATTTT.

The chain combines TRBV6-1 with TRBJ2-3; D might be TRBD2 (5 bases). The CDR3 totals 14 residues. V gave up 4 bases and J gave up 4 bases, with 12 bases separating them. Per germline, CDR1 MNHNS and CDR2 SASEGT. This chain's CDR3 is CASSAPRVSDTQYF. The CDR3 DNA reads TGTGCCAGCAGTGCCCCGCGGGTTTCAGATACGCAGTATTTT.

This clone was seen only once. The J gene is TRBJ2-3, the V gene TRBV2; TRBD1 agrees at 8 bases. V lost 2 bases, J lost 0 bases, and 1 base stayed unmatched. CDR1 and CDR2 (germline): SNHLY, FYNNEI. This CDR3 has 15 amino acids. CDR3 region: CASSEQGASTDTQYF. In nucleotides, the CDR3 is TGTGCCAGCAGTGAACAGGGGGCCAGCACAGATACGCAGTATTTT.

The chain uses TRBV29-1 and TRBJ2-2; possible D gene TRBD2, 7 bases. The V gene's germline CDR1 is SQVTM and CDR2 ANQGSEA. The CDR3 covers 13 residues. V was shortened by 7 bases and J by 7 bases, with 16 bases between the two germline ends. CDR3 region: CSATGGGDGELFF. The CDR3 DNA is TGCAGCGCCACTGGGGGGGGCGACGGGGAGCTGTTTTTT.

V gene TRBV10-3 combines with J gene TRBJ1-1, with D unresolved. Trimming took 6 bases from V and 6 from J, leaving 14 bases between them. The CDR3 loop spans 13 amino acids. CDR1 and CDR2 from the germline V gene are ENHRY and SYGVKD. The CDR3 is CAIRTGSVAEAFF. The CDR3 nucleotides are TGTGCCATCAGGACGGGGTCGGTCGCTGAAGCTTTCTTT.

V usage is TRBV4-1 and J usage is TRBJ1-5, with D maybe TRBD1 (5 bases). This CDR3 region has 16 residues. Germline values: CDR1 MGHRA, CDR2 YSYEKL. V lost 0 bases to trimming and J lost 1 base, with 10 bases between them. The chain's CDR3 is CASSQDGGRSNQPQHF. The CDR3 DNA follows: TGCGCCAGCAGCCAAGACGGGGGTCGGAGCAATCAGCCCCAGCATTTT.

The chain links TRBV9 to TRBJ2-1; 9 nucleotides agree with TRBD2. The ends lost 0 bases at V and 9 bases at J; junction bases unmatched: 7. Germline V gene lookup returns CDR1 SGDLS and CDR2 YYNGEE. CDR3 length equals 15 residues. As DNA, the CDR3 is TGTGCCAGCAGCGTAGGGGTAGCGGGAGTAGTTGAGCAGTTCTTC. It translates to CASSVGVAGVVEQFF. The variable domain in full, with the rest retrieved from reference TRBV9 and TRBJ2-1, is DSGVTQTPKHLITATGQRVTLRCSPRSGDLSVYWYQQSLDQGLQFLIQYYNGEERAKGNILERFSAQQFPDLHSELNLSSLELGDSALYFCASSVGVAGVVEQFFGPGTRLTVL.